Listed below are T cell receptor beta chains from one sample, sequenced in a study of T cells in narcolepsy. TCRdb's copy holds only in-frame clones and misses some; the assay was immunoSEQ multiplex PCR. Seen here are roughly 25,000 clones, 84% observed once, and the top ten hold roughly 1.3%. Sample: CD45RA- memory CD4+ T cells from PBMCs. The receptors originated from a human donor with narcolepsy. The CDR3 runs from the conserved cysteine through the conserved F or W.

v_call	j_call	cdr3_aa
TRBV7-7	TRBJ2-5	CASSLYTGGETQYF
TRBV6-5	TRBJ2-1	CASRGLAGEREQFF
TRBV7-9	TRBJ2-1	CASSSAGLAETKEQFF
TRBV5-1	TRBJ1-4	CASSLVGGRAEKLFF
TRBV28	TRBJ2-7	CASSLWKLAGGPGEQYF
TRBV29-1	TRBJ1-2	CSVVRPTLVGGYTF
TRBV5-1	TRBJ1-2	CASSDRVGYGYTF
TRBV28	TRBJ1-5	CASSLIDRAGNQPQHF
TRBV5-1	TRBJ2-1	CASSLDTGTAYNEQFF
TRBV7-9	TRBJ2-5	CASSLAGLAGGILYF
TRBV18	TRBJ2-2	CASSQTTGGTGELFF
TRBV29-1	TRBJ1-2	CSVVVGNYGYTF
TRBV6-5	TRBJ1-1	CASIRGTEAFF
TRBV23-1	TRBJ2-7	CASSPLPEQYF
TRBV7-9	TRBJ1-4	CASSFSGMSEKLFF
TRBV14	TRBJ2-4	CASSDWAKNIQYF
TRBV6-6	TRBJ2-7	CASSSPGQGFNEQYF
TRBV5-5	TRBJ1-1	CASRPRDLNTEAFF
TRBV28	TRBJ1-2	CASSPTVGPGYGYTF
TRBV18	TRBJ2-7	CASSLGLGYTAEQYF
TRBV5-1	TRBJ2-2	CASSLARLAGGPGELFF
TRBV7-9	TRBJ1-1	CASSSTELGNTEAFF
TRBV4-2	TRBJ2-2	CASSQARTTGELFF
TRBV11-3	TRBJ2-2	CASSLGGTNTGELFF
TRBV5-6	TRBJ2-7	CASSLALGSGSSYEQYF
TRBV11-3	TRBJ2-3	CASSLSSGVTDTQYF
TRBV7-2	TRBJ2-6	CASSTGTDLSGANVLTF
TRBV19	TRBJ2-6	CASSWDLSSGANVLTF
TRBV6-1	TRBJ2-3	CASSEAMGSTDTQYF
TRBV5-1	TRBJ2-7	CASGTSALSNEQYF
TRBV29-1	TRBJ2-1	CSVGLAGQWQFF
TRBV7-3	TRBJ2-2	CASSPTGTTGELFF
TRBV7-2	TRBJ2-7	CASSTLGRSYEQYF
TRBV7-2	TRBJ2-2	CASSLVQNTGELFF
TRBV19	TRBJ1-2	CASSINYGYTF
TRBV28	TRBJ1-5	CASSRLGDNQPQHF
TRBV18	TRBJ2-2	CASSPRILSGGTGELFF
TRBV2	TRBJ1-5	CASSPQQGRTSTQPQHF
TRBV5-4	TRBJ1-5	CASSFRDTGYSNQPQHF
TRBV7-2	TRBJ2-2	CASSLRLAGVTGELFF
TRBV19	TRBJ1-1	CASSGFKGTEAFF
TRBV14	TRBJ1-2	CASSQAGGRLYGYTF
TRBV4-3	TRBJ2-1	CASSQEGYEQFF
TRBV11-2	TRBJ1-1	CASSFTGAEAFF
TRBV27	TRBJ1-4	CASRRGGANEKLFF
TRBV18	TRBJ2-7	CASSRGHEQYF